The 7 T cell receptor beta chains given below trace back to one sample, sequenced in a study of blood T cell repertoires in COVID-19. Assay: immunoSEQ multiplex PCR; the TCRdb copy retains only in-frame clones and omits some. This table holds under 300,000 clones, more than 80% found once. Sequencing was performed on peripheral blood. These receptors all stem from a middle-aged woman with acute or convalescent COVID-19.

The chain joins TRBV28 to TRBJ1-2; D is unclear. Per germline, CDR1 MDHEN and CDR2 SYDVKM. The V gene lost 6 bases and the J gene lost 6 bases, with 11 bases spanning the gap. The CDR3 is 12 residues long. CDR3 DNA: TGTGCCAGCAGATCTCACATTGATGGCTACACCTTC. Encoded protein: CASRSHIDGYTF.

This rearrangement joins TRBV6-4 to TRBJ2-3, with TRBD2 matching 7 bases. With 0 bases clipped from V and 3 bases from J, the junction kept 0 bases outside the gene matches. This CDR3 is built from 14 residues. CDR1 and CDR2 (germline): MRHNA, SNTAGT. The CDR3 loop is CASSDSGLTDTQYF. As DNA, the CDR3 is TGTGCCAGCAGTGACTCGGGACTAACAGATACGCAGTATTTT.

V gene TRBV4-2 combines with J gene TRBJ2-2, with 9 nucleotides matching TRBD2. Per germline, CDR1 LGHNA and CDR2 YNFKEQ. This CDR3 has 16 amino acids. V dropped 2 bases and J dropped 5; count of bases not matched to a gene: 6. CDR3 in amino acids: CASSQTSGLSTGELFF. CDR3 coding DNA: TGTGCCAGCAGCCAAACTAGCGGGCTCTCGACCGGGGAGCTGTTTTTT.

V and J are TRBV5-1 and TRBJ2-1; 10 bases map to TRBD1. With V trimmed by 4 bases and J by 0 bases, 4 bases remained unmatched. CDR3 size: 16 residues. Germline lookup yields CDR1 SGHRS and CDR2 YFSETQ. CDR3 loop: CASSLRDRGSYNEQFF. CDR3 in DNA: TGCGCCAGCAGCCTCCGGGACAGGGGCTCCTACAATGAGCAGTTCTTC.

This clone is a singleton in its sample. The chain couples TRBV5-1 to TRBJ1-6, with TRBD1 identical over 10 bases. Germline V CDR1 and CDR2: SGHRS, YFSETQ. The CDR3 has 16 residues. V shed 7 bases, J shed 6 bases, and the junction held 10 bases outside the gene matches. The CDR3 sequence: CASSARDRGSNSPLHF. CDR3 coding DNA: TGCGCCAGCTCGGCCCGGGACAGGGGATCTAATTCACCCCTCCACTTT.

The chain has TRBV9 and TRBJ2-5, with 9 bases matching TRBD2. The CDR3 is 14 amino acids. Germline V gene lookup returns CDR1 SGDLS and CDR2 YYNGEE. Trimming removed 7 bases from V and 1 base from J; junction bases left unmatched: 5. The CDR3, as DNA: TGTGCCAGCTCGAGCGGGGGGATCCAAGAGACCCAGTACTTC. The encoded protein is CASSSGGIQETQYF.

The rearrangement joins TRBV3-1 (or the pseudogene TRBV3-2) to TRBJ1-1; D is possibly TRBD1 (6 bases). This CDR3 is 15 amino acids long. Between the trimmed V and J ends, which lost 4 bases and 0 bases, there was a span of 12 bases. Germline V gene sequence: CDR1 LGHDT, CDR2 YNNKEL (reference sequence). CDR3 nucleotide sequence: TGTGCCAGCAGCCCACAGGGACGAATGAACACTGAAGCTTTCTTT. This encodes CASSPQGRMNTEAFF.